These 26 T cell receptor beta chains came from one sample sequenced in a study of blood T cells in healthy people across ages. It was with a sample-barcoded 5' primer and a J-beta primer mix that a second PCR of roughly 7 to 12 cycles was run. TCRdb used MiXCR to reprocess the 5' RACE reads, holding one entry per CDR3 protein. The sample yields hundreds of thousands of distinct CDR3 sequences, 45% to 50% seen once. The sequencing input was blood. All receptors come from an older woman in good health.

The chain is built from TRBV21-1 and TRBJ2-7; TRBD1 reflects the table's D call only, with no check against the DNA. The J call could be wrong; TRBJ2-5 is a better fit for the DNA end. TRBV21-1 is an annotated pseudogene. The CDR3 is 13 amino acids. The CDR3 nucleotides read TGTGCCAGCAATAACAAATCTAAGGGGACCCAGTACTTC. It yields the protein CASNNKSKGTQYF.

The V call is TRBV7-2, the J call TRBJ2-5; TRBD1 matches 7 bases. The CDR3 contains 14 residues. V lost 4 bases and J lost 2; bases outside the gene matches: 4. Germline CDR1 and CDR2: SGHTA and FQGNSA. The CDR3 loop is CASSWRQGQETQYF. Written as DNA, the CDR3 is TGTGCCAGCAGCTGGAGACAGGGACAAGAGACCCAGTACTTC.

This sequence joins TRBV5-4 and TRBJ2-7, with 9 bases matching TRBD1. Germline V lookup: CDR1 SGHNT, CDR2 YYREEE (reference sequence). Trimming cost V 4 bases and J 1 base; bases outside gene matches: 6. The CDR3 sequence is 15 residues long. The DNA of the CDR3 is TGTGCCAGCAGCCTGATGGACAGGGGTTCCTACGAGCAGTACTTC. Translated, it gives CASSLMDRGSYEQYF.

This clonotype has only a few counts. The CDR3 region is CASSPTGLRNTEAFF. For the CDR3, the DNA is TGTGCCAGCAGCCCCACAGGGTTAAGGAACACTGAAGCTTTCTTT. The rearrangement links TRBV7-2 to TRBJ1-1; maybe TRBD1 (6 bases). V lost 5 bases and J 1 base, leaving 14 bases between the germline ends. The CDR3 sequence is 15 residues long. The germline V gene encodes CDR1 SGHTA and CDR2 FQGNSA.

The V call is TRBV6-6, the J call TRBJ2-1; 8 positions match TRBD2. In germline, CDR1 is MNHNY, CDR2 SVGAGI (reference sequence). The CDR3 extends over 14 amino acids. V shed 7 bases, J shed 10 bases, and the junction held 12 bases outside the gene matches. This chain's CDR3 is CASNTGGPGREQFF. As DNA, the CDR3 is TGTGCCAGCAACACGGGAGGGCCGGGCAGGGAGCAGTTCTTC.

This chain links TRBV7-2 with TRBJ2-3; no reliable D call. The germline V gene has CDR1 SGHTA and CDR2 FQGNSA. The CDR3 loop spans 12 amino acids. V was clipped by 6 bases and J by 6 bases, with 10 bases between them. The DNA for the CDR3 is TGTGCCAGCAGGCGCCAGGAGGATACGCAGTATTTT. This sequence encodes CASRRQEDTQYF. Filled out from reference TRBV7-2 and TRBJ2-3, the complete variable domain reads GAGVSQSPSNKVTEKGKDVELRCDPISGHTALYWYRQSLGQGLEFLIYFQGNSAPDKSGLPSDRFSAERTGGSVSTLTIQRTQQEDSAVYLCASRRQEDTQYFGPGTRLTVL.

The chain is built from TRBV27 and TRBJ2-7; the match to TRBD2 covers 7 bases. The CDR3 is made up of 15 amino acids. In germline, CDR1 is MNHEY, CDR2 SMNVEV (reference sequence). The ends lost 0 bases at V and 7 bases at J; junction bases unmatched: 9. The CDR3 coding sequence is TGTGCCAGCAGTTTATCGGGGAACGGGAGGCGGGAGCAGTACTTC. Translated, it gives CASSLSGNGRREQYF.

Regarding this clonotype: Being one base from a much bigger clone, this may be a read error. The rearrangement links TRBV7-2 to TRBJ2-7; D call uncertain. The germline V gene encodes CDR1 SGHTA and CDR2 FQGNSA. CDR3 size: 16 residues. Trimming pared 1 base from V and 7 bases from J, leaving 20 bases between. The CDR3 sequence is CASSLVAGSSYNEQYF. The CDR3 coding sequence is TGTGCCAGCAGCTTAGTGGCAGGTAGCTCCTACAATGAGCAGTACTTC.

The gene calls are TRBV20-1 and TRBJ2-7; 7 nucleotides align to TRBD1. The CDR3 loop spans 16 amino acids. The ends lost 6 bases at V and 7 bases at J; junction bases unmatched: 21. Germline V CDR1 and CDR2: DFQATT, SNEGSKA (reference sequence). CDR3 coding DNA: TGCAGTGCGCCATCCGGGACAGCGGCGTCCTACAATGAGCAGTACTTC. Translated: CSAPSGTAASYNEQYF.

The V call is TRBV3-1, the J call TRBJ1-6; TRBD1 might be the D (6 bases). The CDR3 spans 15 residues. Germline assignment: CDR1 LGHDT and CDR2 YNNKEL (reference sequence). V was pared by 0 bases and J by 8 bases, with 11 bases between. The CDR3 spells CASSQDRRGDSPLHF. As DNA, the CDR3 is TGTGCCAGCAGCCAAGATCGCAGGGGAGATTCACCCCTCCACTTT.

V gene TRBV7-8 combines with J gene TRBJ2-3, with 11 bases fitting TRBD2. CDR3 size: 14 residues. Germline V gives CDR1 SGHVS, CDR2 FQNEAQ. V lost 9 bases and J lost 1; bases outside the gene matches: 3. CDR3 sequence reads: CASATSGGTDTQYF. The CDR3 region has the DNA TGTGCCAGTGCGACTAGCGGGGGCACAGATACGCAGTATTTT.

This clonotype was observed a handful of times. CDR3: CAIPDADSGANVLTF. The CDR3, as DNA: TGTGCCATCCCCGACGCGGACTCTGGGGCCAACGTCCTGACTTTC. The chain has TRBV27 and TRBJ2-6; no clear D gene. Germline V gene data show CDR1 as MNHEY and CDR2 as SMNVEV (reference sequence). This CDR3 is 15 amino acids long. The V end lost 10 bases, the J end lost 0 bases, and 13 bases lay between the germline ends. The whole variable domain, remainder taken from reference TRBV27 and TRBJ2-6, is EAQVTQNPRYLITVTGKKLTVTCSQNMNHEYMSWYRQDPGLGLRQIYYSMNVEVTDKGDVPEGYKVSRKEKRNFPLILESPSPNQTSLYFCAIPDADSGANVLTFGAGSRLTVL.

CDR3 region: CCGTSGRSWNEQFF. In nucleotides, the CDR3 is TGCTGCGGGACTAGCGGGAGATCATGGAATGAGCAGTTCTTC. The chain uses TRBV20-1 and TRBJ2-1; 14 bases align to TRBD2. There are 14 residues in the CDR3. Germline loops: CDR1 DFQATT, CDR2 SNEGSKA (reference sequence).

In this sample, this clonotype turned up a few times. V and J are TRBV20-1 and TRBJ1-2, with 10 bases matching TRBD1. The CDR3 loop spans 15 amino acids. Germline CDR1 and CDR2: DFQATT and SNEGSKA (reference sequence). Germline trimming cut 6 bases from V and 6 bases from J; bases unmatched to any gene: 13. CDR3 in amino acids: CSATPGQGRMDGYTF. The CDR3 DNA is TGCAGTGCCACCCCGGGACAGGGGCGGATGGATGGCTACACCTTC.

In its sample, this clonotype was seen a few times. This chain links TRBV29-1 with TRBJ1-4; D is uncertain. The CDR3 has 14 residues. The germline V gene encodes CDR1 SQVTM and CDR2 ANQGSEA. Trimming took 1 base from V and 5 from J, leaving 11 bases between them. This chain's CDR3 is CSVEVERGNEKLFF. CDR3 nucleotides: TGCAGCGTTGAAGTCGAAAGAGGGAATGAAAAACTGTTTTTT.

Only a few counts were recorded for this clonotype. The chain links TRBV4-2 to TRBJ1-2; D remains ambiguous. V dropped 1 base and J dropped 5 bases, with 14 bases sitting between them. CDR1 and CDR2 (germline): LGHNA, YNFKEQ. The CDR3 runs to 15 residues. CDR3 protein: CASSQGYSASYGYTF. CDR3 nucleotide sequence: TGTGCCAGCAGCCAAGGTTACAGTGCGAGTTATGGCTACACCTTC.

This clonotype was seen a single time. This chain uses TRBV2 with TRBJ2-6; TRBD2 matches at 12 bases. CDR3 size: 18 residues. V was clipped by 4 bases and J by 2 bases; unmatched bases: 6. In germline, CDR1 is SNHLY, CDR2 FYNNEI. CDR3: CASSASSGRAAGANVLTF. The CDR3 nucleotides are TGTGCCAGCAGTGCCTCTAGCGGGAGGGCAGCTGGGGCCAACGTCCTGACTTTC.

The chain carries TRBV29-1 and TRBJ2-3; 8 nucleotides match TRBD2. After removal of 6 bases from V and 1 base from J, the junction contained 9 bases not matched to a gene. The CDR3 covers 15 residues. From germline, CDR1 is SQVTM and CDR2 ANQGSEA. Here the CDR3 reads CSVMGTSGGTDTQYF. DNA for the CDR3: TGCAGCGTAATGGGCACTAGCGGAGGCACAGATACGCAGTATTTT.

The CDR3 DNA reads as TGCGCCAGCAGCCAAGAGACCCTAAATGAAAAACTGTTTTTT. Protein sequence: CASSQETLNEKLFF. This chain links TRBV4-1 with TRBJ1-4; the D is unclear. The length of the CDR3 is 14 residues. Germline V gene sequence: CDR1 MGHRA, CDR2 YSYEKL. Trimming shortened V by 0 bases and J by 5 bases, and 7 bases separated the two germline ends.

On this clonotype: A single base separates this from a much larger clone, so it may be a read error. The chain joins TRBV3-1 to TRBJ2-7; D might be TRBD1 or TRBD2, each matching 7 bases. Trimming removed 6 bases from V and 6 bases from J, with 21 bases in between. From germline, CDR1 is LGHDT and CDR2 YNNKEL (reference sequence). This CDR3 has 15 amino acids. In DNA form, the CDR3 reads TGTGCCAGCAGTAACCCGGGAGGAGGGGGCTGCGAGCAGTACTTC. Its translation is CASSNPGGGGCEQYF.

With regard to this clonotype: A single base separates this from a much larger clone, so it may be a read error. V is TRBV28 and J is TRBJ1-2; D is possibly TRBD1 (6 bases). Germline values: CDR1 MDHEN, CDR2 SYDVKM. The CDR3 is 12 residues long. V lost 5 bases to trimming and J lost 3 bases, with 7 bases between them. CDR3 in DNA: TGTGCCAGCAGTACAGGGCACTATGGCTACACCTTC. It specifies CASSTGHYGYTF.

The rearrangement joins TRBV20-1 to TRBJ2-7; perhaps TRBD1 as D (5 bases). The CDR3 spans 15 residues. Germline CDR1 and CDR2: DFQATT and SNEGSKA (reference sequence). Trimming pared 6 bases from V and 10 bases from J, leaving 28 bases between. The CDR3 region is CSAPRDSGALGTQYF. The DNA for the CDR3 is TGCAGTGCCCCGCGCGACAGTGGGGCCCTGGGCACCCAGTACTTC.

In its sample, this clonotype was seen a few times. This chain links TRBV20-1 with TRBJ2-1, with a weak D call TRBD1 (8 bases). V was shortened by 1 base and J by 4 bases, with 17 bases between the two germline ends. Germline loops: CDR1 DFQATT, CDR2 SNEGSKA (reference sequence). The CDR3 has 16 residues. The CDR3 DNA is TGCAGTGCTAGAGTACGACAGGGGAGGGGGTACAATGAGCAGTTCTTC. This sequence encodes CSARVRQGRGYNEQFF.

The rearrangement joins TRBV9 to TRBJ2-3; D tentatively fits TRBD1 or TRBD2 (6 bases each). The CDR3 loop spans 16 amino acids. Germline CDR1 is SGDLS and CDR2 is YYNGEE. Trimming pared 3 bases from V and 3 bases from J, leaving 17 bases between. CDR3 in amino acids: CASSASGGLQTDTQYF. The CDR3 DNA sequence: TGTGCCAGCAGCGCCAGTGGGGGGCTGCAGACAGATACGCAGTATTTT. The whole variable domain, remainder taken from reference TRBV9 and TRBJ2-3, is DSGVTQTPKHLITATGQRVTLRCSPRSGDLSVYWYQQSLDQGLQFLIQYYNGEERAKGNILERFSAQQFPDLHSELNLSSLELGDSALYFCASSASGGLQTDTQYFGPGTRLTVL.

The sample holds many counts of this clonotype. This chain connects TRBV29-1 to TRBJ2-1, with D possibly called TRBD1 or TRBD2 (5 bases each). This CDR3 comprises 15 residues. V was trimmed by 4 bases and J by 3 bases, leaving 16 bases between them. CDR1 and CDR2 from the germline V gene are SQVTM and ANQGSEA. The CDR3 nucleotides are TGCAGCGTTGTAAATCCGGGACGGGTCTACAATGAGCAGTTCTTC. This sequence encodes CSVVNPGRVYNEQFF.

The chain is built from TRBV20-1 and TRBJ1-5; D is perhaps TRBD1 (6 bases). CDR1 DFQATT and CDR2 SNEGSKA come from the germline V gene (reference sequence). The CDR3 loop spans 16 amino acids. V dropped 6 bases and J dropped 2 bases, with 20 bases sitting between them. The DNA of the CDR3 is TGCAGTGCGATCAGACTGCAGGGGCCTGGCAATCAGCCCCAGCATTTT. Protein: CSAIRLQGPGNQPQHF.